This TCR beta chain was retrieved from a study of radiotherapy plus CTLA-4 blockade in lung cancer. Whole-study context: Objective responses emerged in around a sixth of patients, and around 31% attained disease control.

General study results and limits: Early blood T cell clone dynamics reportedly forecast response best, with interferon-beta.

Concerning this clone itself: Its antigen is currently unknown.

Libraries were prepared by immunoSEQ multiplex PCR; TCRdb keeps only in-frame clonotypes and omits some of them. The data show tens of thousands of clones, roughly four fifths seen once. The specimen was peripheral blood, collected from a patient treated with radiotherapy plus ipilimumab. The receptor was derived from a human donor with non-small cell lung cancer whose response to radiotherapy plus ipilimumab could not be evaluated.

The CDR3 DNA reads as TGTGCCAGCAGTTACGACAGGGCGGGCTATGGCTACACCTTC. Translation gives CASSYDRAGYGYTF. V gene TRBV6-5 combines with J gene TRBJ1-2; 7 nucleotides line up with TRBD1. V shed 2 bases and J 4 bases; nucleotides not matched to a gene: 4. In germline, CDR1 is MNHEY, CDR2 SVGAGI. This CDR3 region has 14 residues.